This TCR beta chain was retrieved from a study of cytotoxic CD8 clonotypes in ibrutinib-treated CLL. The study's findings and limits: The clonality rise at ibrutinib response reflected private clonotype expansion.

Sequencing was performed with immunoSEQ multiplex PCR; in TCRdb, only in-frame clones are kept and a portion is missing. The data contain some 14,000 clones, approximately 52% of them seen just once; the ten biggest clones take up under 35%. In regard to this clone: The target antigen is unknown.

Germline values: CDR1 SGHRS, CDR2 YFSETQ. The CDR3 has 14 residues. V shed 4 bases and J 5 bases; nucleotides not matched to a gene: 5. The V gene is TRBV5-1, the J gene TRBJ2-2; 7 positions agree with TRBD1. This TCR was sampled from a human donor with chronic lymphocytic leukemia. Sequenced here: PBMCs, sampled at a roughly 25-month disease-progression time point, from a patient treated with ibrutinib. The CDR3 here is CASSPQTGTGELFF. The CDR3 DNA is TGCGCCAGCAGCCCACAGACAGGGACCGGGGAGCTGTTTTTT.